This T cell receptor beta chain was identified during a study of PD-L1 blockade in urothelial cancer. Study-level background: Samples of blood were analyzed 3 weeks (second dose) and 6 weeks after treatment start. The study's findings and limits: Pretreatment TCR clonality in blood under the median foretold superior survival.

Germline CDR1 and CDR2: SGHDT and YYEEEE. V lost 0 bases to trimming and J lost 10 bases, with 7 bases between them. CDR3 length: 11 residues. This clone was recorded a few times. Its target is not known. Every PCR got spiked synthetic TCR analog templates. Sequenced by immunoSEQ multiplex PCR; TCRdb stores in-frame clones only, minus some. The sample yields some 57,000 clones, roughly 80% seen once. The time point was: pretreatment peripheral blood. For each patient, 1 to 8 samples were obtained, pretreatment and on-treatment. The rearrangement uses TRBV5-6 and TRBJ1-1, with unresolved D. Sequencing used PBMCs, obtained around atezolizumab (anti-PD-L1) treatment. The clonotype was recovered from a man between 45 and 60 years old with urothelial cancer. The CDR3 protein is CASSLGDRAFF. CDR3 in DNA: TGTGCCAGCAGCTTGGGAGATAGAGCTTTCTTT.